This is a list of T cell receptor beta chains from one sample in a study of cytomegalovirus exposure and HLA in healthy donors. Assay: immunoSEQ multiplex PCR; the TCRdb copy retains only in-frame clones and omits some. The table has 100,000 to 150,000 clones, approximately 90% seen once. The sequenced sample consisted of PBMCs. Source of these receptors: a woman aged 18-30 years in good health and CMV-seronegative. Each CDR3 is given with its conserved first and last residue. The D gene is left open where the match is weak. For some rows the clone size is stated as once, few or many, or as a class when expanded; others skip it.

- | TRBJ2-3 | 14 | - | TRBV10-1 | CASSESGGTDTQYF | TGCGCCAGCAGTGAGTCCGGTGGCACAGATACGCAGTATTTT
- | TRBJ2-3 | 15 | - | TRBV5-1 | CASSLARQGTDTQYF | TGCGCCAGCAGCTTGGCGCGACAGGGCACAGATACGCAGTATTTT
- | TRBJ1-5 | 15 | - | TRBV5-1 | CASRRTADSNQPQHF | TGCGCCAGCCGTCGGACAGCAGATAGCAATCAGCCCCAGCATTTT
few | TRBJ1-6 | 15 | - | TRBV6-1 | CASSGNRPRDSPLHF | TGTGCCAGCAGTGGAAACAGGCCACGGGATTCACCCCTCCACTTT
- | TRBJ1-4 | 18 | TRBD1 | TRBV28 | CASNPRTGGFGTNEKLFF | TGTGCCAGCAACCCCCGGACAGGGGGCTTTGGGACTAATGAAAAACTGTTTTTT
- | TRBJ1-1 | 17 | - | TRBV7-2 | CASSLMVIGTSRSEAFF | TGTGCCAGCAGCTTAATGGTCATCGGGACAAGCAGGTCTGAAGCTTTCTTT
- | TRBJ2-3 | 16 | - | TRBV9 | CASSPRPGVHTDTQYF | TGTGCCAGCAGCCCCCGTCCAGGCGTTCACACAGATACGCAGTATTTT
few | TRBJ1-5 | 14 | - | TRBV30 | CAWGSDGNNQPQHF | TGTGCCTGGGGTTCAGACGGGAACAATCAGCCCCAGCATTTT
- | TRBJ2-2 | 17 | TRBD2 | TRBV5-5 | CASSPRLAGQNTGELFF | TGTGCCAGCAGCCCACGACTAGCGGGGCAGAACACCGGGGAGCTGTTTTTT
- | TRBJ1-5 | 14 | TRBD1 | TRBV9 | CASSVAGGRGPQHF | TGTGCCAGCAGCGTAGCAGGGGGGCGAGGTCCCCAGCATTTT
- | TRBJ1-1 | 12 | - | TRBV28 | CALGQVGSEAFF | TGTGCCCTGGGGCAGGTAGGTTCTGAAGCTTTCTTT
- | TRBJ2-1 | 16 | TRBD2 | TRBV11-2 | CASSKTSGGPYNEQFF | TGTGCCAGCAGCAAGACTAGCGGGGGCCCCTACAATGAGCAGTTCTTC
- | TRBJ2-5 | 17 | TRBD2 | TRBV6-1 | CASSEMDKVAGGETQYF | TGTGCCAGCAGTGAAATGGATAAGGTAGCGGGGGGTGAGACCCAGTACTTC
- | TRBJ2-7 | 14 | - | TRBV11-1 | CASSDHGERAEQYF | TGTGCCAGCAGCGATCACGGGGAACGAGCCGAGCAGTACTTC
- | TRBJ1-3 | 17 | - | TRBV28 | CASSLWGGGSTGNTIYF | TGTGCCAGCAGTTTATGGGGCGGGGGTTCTACTGGAAACACCATATATTTT
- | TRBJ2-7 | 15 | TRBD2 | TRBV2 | CASSQRLAGPYEQYF | TGTGCCAGCAGTCAAAGACTAGCGGGGCCCTACGAGCAGTACTTC
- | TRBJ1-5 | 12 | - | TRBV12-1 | CATAEGHQPQHF | TGTGCCACCGCGGAGGGCCATCAGCCCCAGCATTTT
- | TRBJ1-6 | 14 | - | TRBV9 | CASSVRDSYAPLHF | TGTGCCAGCAGCGTGCGGGACTCTTACGCACCCCTCCACTTT
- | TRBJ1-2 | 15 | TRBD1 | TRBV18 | CASSPDRQGHRGYTF | TGTGCCAGCTCACCCGATCGACAGGGTCATCGGGGCTACACCTTC
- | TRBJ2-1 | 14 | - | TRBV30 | CAWSAGLTNNEQFF | TGTGCCTGGAGTGCAGGACTAACGAACAATGAGCAGTTCTTC
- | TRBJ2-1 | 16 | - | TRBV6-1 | CASSEVAHSSYNEQFF | TGTGCCAGCAGTGAAGTTGCGCACAGCTCCTACAATGAGCAGTTCTTC
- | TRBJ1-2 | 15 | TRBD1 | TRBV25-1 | CASSAQGQGNYGYTF | TGTGCCAGCAGTGCCCAGGGACAGGGAAACTATGGCTACACCTTC
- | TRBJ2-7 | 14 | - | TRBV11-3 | CASSLSPGMNEQYF | TGTGCCAGCAGCTTGTCCCCAGGGATGAACGAGCAGTACTTC
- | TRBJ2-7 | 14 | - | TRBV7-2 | CASSPPGHPYEQYF | TGTGCCAGCAGTCCCCCGGGACACCCCTACGAGCAGTACTTC
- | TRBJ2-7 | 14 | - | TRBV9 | CASSPRSSDYEQYF | TGTGCCAGCAGCCCCCGCTCGTCAGACTACGAGCAGTACTTC
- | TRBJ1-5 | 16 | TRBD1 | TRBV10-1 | CASSVNRGFWNQPQHF | TGCGCCAGCAGTGTCAACAGGGGTTTTTGGAATCAGCCCCAGCATTTT
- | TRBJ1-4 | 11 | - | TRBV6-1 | CASSNFEKLFF | TGTGCCAGCAGTAACTTTGAAAAACTGTTTTTT
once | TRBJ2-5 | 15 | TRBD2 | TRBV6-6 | CASSKLAGAGETQYF | TGTGCCAGCAGCAAACTAGCGGGTGCGGGGGAGACCCAGTACTTC
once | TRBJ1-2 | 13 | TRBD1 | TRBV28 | CASSFKGARGYTF | TGTGCCAGCAGTTTTAAGGGGGCGAGGGGCTACACCTTC
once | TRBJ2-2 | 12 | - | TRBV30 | CARQSGAGELFF | TGTGCCCGCCAGTCCGGGGCCGGGGAGCTGTTTTTT
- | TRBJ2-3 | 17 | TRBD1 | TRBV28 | CASSSGTGVGGTDTQYF | TGTGCCAGCAGTTCCGGGACAGGGGTTGGGGGCACAGATACGCAGTATTTT
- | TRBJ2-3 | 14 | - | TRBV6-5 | CASSYLRSTDTQYF | TGTGCCAGCAGTTACCTACGGAGCACAGATACGCAGTATTTT
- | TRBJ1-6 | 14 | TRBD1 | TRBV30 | CAWSARQGRAPLHF | TGTGCCTGGAGTGCAAGACAGGGGAGGGCACCCCTCCACTTT
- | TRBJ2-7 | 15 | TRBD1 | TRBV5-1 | CASSLIGTGGDEQYF | TGCGCCAGCAGCTTGATCGGGACAGGGGGCGACGAGCAGTACTTC
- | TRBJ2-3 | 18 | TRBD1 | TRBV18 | CASSPIGGRGRISDTQYF | TGTGCCAGCTCACCGATAGGGGGCAGGGGGCGAATCTCAGATACGCAGTATTTT
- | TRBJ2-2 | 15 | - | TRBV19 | CASSIDLYNTGELFF | TGTGCCAGTAGTATAGACCTTTATAACACCGGGGAGCTGTTTTTT
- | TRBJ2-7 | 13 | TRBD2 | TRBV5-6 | CASSFTSGYEQYF | TGTGCCAGCAGCTTCACTAGCGGCTACGAGCAGTACTTC
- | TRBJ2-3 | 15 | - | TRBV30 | CAWSPGRRSTDTQYF | TGTGCCTGGAGCCCCGGGCGGAGGAGCACAGATACGCAGTATTTT
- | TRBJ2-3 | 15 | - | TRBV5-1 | CASSLRQSRTDTQYF | TGCGCCAGCAGCTTGCGGCAGTCGAGGACAGATACGCAGTATTTT
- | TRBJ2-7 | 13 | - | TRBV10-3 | CAILQAGSYEQYF | TGTGCCATCCTACAGGCTGGCTCCTACGAGCAGTACTTC
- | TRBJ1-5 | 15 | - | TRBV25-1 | CASSQTGVLNQPQHF | TGTGCCAGCAGCCAGACAGGAGTTCTTAATCAGCCCCAGCATTTT
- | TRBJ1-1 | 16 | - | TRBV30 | CAWSPNRARWNTEAFF | TGTGCCTGGAGTCCTAACAGGGCCCGGTGGAACACTGAAGCTTTCTTT
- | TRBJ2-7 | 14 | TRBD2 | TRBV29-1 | CSVRAGASSYEQYF | TGCAGCGTGAGAGCGGGGGCCAGCTCCTACGAGCAGTACTTC
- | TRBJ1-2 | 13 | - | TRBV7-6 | CASSLGRSYGYTF | TGTGCCAGCAGCTTAGGACGGAGCTATGGCTACACCTTC
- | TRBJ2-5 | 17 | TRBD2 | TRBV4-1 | CASSQGAREGRGETQYF | TGCGCCAGCAGCCAAGGTGCCCGGGAGGGCCGGGGGGAGACCCAGTACTTC
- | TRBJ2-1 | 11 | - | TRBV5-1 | CASSRGLSQFF | TGCGCCAGCAGCCGGGGGTTATCCCAGTTCTTC
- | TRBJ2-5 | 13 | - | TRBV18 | CASSPNRQETQYF | TGTGCCAGCTCACCCAACAGGCAAGAGACCCAGTACTTC
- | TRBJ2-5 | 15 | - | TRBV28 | CASSLNVGGRETQYF | TGTGCCAGCAGTTTAAATGTGGGGGGTAGGGAGACCCAGTACTTC
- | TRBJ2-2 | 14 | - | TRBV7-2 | CASSFSGSTGELFF | TGTGCCAGCAGCTTCTCCGGGTCCACCGGGGAGCTGTTTTTT
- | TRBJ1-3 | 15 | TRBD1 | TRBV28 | CASSSSGTGGDTIYF | TGTGCCAGCAGTTCAAGTGGGACAGGGGGGGACACCATATATTTT